The 13 T cell receptor beta chains listed next were all sequenced from one sample in a study of blood T cell repertoires in COVID-19. Data came from immunoSEQ multiplex PCR; TCRdb stores just in-frame clones and leaves some out. Among about 200,000 clones listed, roughly 80% were seen once. The sample taken for sequencing was peripheral blood. The source is a man aged 60 to 69 with COVID-19, enrolled during active disease.

V usage is TRBV7-9 and J usage is TRBJ2-2; D gene uncertain. The length of the CDR3 is 14 residues. CDR1 is SEHNR, CDR2 FQNEAQ, per germline (reference sequence). Trimming stripped 5 bases from V and 2 bases from J, with 9 bases between. DNA of the CDR3: TGTGCCAGCAGCCCGCGGAGAAACACCGGGGAGCTGTTTTTT. Protein product: CASSPRRNTGELFF.

The J gene is TRBJ2-5, the V gene TRBV6-5; TRBD1 aligns across 9 bases. The CDR3 sequence is 12 residues long. J was trimmed by 5 bases and V by 10 bases; bases with no gene match: 5. Per the germline V gene, CDR1 is MNHEY and CDR2 is SVGAGI. CDR3 sequence (DNA): TGTGCCACAACCGGACAGGGGGAGACCCAGTACTTC. Translated: CATTGQGETQYF.

The chain couples TRBV6-1 to TRBJ2-5; 7 bases align to TRBD1. This CDR3 region has 13 residues. Per the germline V gene, CDR1 is MNHNS and CDR2 is SASEGT. Trimming removed 3 bases from V and 6 bases from J; junction bases left unmatched: 4. The CDR3 bases are TGTGCCAGCAGTGATGGGACAGTACAGACCCAGTACTTC. Amino acids: CASSDGTVQTQYF.

The rearrangement links TRBV7-9 to TRBJ1-4; TRBD1 might be the D (6 bases). Trimming cost V 5 bases and J 5 bases, with 15 bases left between them. The CDR3 has 15 amino acids. The V gene's germline CDR1 is SEHNR and CDR2 FQNEAQ (reference sequence). CDR3 DNA sequence: TGTGCCAGCAGCCCCCGCAGAGGGGGAAATGAAAAACTGTTTTTT. Translation: CASSPRRGGNEKLFF.

The V call is TRBV5-1, the J call TRBJ1-3, with D possibly being TRBD1 (5 bases). Germline CDR1 is SGHRS and CDR2 is YFSETQ. The CDR3 runs 16 residues. Trimming took off 3 bases at V and 0 bases at J, with 13 bases between the two ends. CDR3 DNA sequence: TGCGCCAGCAGCTCCGGGACTCATAGCTCTGGAAACACCATATATTTT. Amino acids: CASSSGTHSSGNTIYF.

The chain joins TRBV2 to TRBJ1-3, with 8 positions matching TRBD1. The germline CDR1 and CDR2 sequences are SNHLY and FYNNEI. CDR3 size: 16 residues. The V gene end was trimmed by 8 bases and the J gene end by 4 bases; junction bases not matched to a gene: 13. The chain's CDR3 is CASRTPRTGWGNTIYF. CDR3 DNA: TGTGCCAGCCGAACCCCTCGGACAGGGTGGGGAAACACCATATATTTT.

This chain connects TRBV7-2 to TRBJ2-2; no clear D. The germline gives CDR1 SGHTA, CDR2 FQGNSA. This CDR3 is built from 14 residues. V was cut by 4 bases and J by 1 base, with 7 bases left in between. The CDR3 reads CASSWRLNTGELFF. The DNA of the CDR3 is TGTGCCAGCAGCTGGCGGCTGAACACCGGGGAGCTGTTTTTT.

The chain combines TRBV12-5 with TRBJ1-2; D is possibly TRBD1 (6 bases). This CDR3 is built from 13 residues. V was cut by 7 bases and J by 5 bases, with 14 bases left in between. Germline V gene lookup returns CDR1 LGHNT and CDR2 FRNRAP. CDR3 sequence reads: CASDITGTYGYTF. CDR3 nucleotides: TGTGCTAGTGATATAACAGGGACGTATGGCTACACCTTC. Full variable domain (missing parts from reference TRBV12-5 and TRBJ1-2): DARVTQTPRHKVTEMGQEVTMRCQPILGHNTVFWYRQTMMQGLELLAYFRNRAPLDDSGMPKDRFSAEMPDATLATLKIQPSEPRDSAVYFCASDITGTYGYTFGSGTRLTVV.

Worth noting for this clone: Other DNA sequences in the same sample also yield this CDR3. The chain employs TRBV27 and TRBJ1-1; D unresolved. The CDR3 length is 13 residues. From germline, CDR1 is MNHEY and CDR2 SMNVEV (reference sequence). Trimming pared 3 bases from V and 1 base from J, leaving 6 bases between. The CDR3 sequence is CASSFSRNTEAFF. The CDR3 DNA sequence: TGTGCCAGCAGTTTCTCCAGGAACACTGAAGCTTTCTTT.

The chain links TRBV28 to TRBJ2-3; a possible D gene is TRBD1 (6 bases). V lost 2 bases to trimming and J lost 2 bases, with 8 bases between them. The CDR3 contains 14 residues. The germline V gene encodes CDR1 MDHEN and CDR2 SYDVKM. The DNA of the CDR3 is TGTGCCAGCAGTTTAGGACAGAACACAGATACGCAGTATTTT. This encodes CASSLGQNTDTQYF.

This chain uses TRBV5-4 with TRBJ1-2; tentatively, D is TRBD1 (6 bases). Germline-derived CDR1 and CDR2 are SGHNT and YYREEE (reference sequence). With 4 bases removed from V and 4 bases from J, the gap between germline ends came to 11 bases. There are 13 residues in the CDR3. CDR3 nucleotide sequence: TGTGCCAGCAGCAGGACAGAGGCCTATGGCTACACCTTC. Encoded protein: CASSRTEAYGYTF. Supplemented by reference TRBV5-4 and TRBJ1-2, the full variable domain reads ETGVTQSPTHLIKTRGQQVTLRCSSQSGHNTVSWYQQALGQGPQFIFQYYREEENGRGNFPPRFSGLQFPNYSSELNVNALELDDSALYLCASSRTEAYGYTFGSGTRLTVV.

The chain employs TRBV12-3 or TRBV12-4 and TRBJ1-5; D remains ambiguous. Between the trimmed V and J ends, which lost 7 bases and 7 bases, there was a span of 14 bases. The CDR3 is 13 residues long. This CDR3 is CASTRAGGQPQHF. The CDR3 coding sequence is TGTGCCAGCACCCGGGCGGGCGGGCAGCCCCAGCATTTT.

The V and J genes are TRBV6-5 and TRBJ2-2, with 11 nucleotides matching TRBD1. The CDR3 consists of 14 residues. Germline trimming cut 5 bases from V and 7 bases from J; bases unmatched to any gene: 3. Germline V gene lookup returns CDR1 MNHEY and CDR2 SVGAGI. CDR3 in DNA: TGTGCCAGCAGTCATGGGACAGGGGGCGGGGAGCTGTTTTTT. It encodes CASSHGTGGGELFF.